Given below is one TCR beta chain in context. Its antigen is not known. V was trimmed by 3 bases and J by 10 bases, leaving 22 bases between them. The CDR3 length is 16 residues. CDR1 LNHNV and CDR2 YYDKDF come from the germline V gene (reference sequence). Here immunoSEQ multiplex PCR was the method, and the copy in TCRdb shows in-frame clones only, minus some. The sample has fewer than 95,000 clones; approximately 86% are singletons. This record belongs to a study of PD-1 blockade in classical Hodgkin lymphoma. On the study more broadly: Nivolumab dosing for patients was 3 mg/kg, administered intravenously every 2 weeks. Study-wide results and caveats: The study found that TCR diversity rose significantly by C4D1 in CD4+ but not CD8+ cells. Nivolumab initiated under 1 year post-ASCT led to patient exclusion. When set against healthy donors, newly diagnosed patients were reported to show lower baseline TCR diversity.

Noted time point: cycle 4 day 1 (C4D1), after six to seven weeks of nivolumab. Each of the patients experienced relapse following autologous stem cell transplantation, and their brentuximab vedotin exposure differed. This TCR derives from a human donor with classical Hodgkin lymphoma. The J gene is TRBJ2-1, the V gene TRBV15; D possibly corresponds to TRBD2 (6 bases). Sequenced here: peripheral blood mononuclear cells (PBMCs), sampled before the fourth cycle of nivolumab. Here the CDR3 DNA reads TGTGCCACCAGCAGTCCCAACAGGAGACTAGAGCGCGAGCAGTTCTTC. Encoded protein: CATSSPNRRLEREQFF.